The 17 T cell receptor beta chains reported below all come from one sample, sequenced in a study of T cell repertoires in cytomegalovirus infection. Each CDR3 protein is one row after TCRdb ran MiXCR on the reads. Here the sample spans around 180,000 distinct CDR3 sequences, about 20% being singletons. Sequences were obtained from PBMCs. Source of these receptors: a human donor in good health (CMV status not recorded). Some clones in this sample may be carry-over from other donors' samples.

This clonotype was found a few times. The rearrangement uses TRBV7-9 and TRBJ2-4, with 13 bases identical to TRBD2. CDR1 and CDR2 (germline): SEHNR, FQNEAQ (reference sequence). The V and J ends lost 4 bases and 2 bases, in that order; junction bases with no gene match: 5. There are 17 residues in the CDR3. CDR3 in DNA: TGTGCCAGCAGCTACTCCGGGACTAGCGGGACCAAAAACATTCAGTACTTC. This codes for CASSYSGTSGTKNIQYF.

The chain carries TRBV5-1 and TRBJ2-3; D remains ambiguous. CDR3 length: 14 residues. The germline V gene encodes CDR1 SGHRS and CDR2 YFSETQ. V was pared by 6 bases and J by 3 bases, with 14 bases between. The CDR3 DNA reads as TGCGCCAGCACCAGAGAAGGGAAGACAGATACGCAGTATTTT. Amino acid sequence: CASTREGKTDTQYF.

This chain connects TRBV6-1 to TRBJ2-3; 10 bases align to TRBD1. CDR1 MNHNS and CDR2 SASEGT come from the germline V gene. This CDR3 is built from 15 residues. V trimming: 7 bases; J trimming: 4 bases; junction bases outside the gene matches: 8. The CDR3 nucleotides read TGTGCCAGCACCCTTTGGGACAGGGGATCAGATACGCAGTATTTT. It translates to CASTLWDRGSDTQYF.

A single count supports this clonotype. The genes are TRBV2 and TRBJ2-7; 8 positions agree with TRBD1. The germline V gene has CDR1 SNHLY and CDR2 FYNNEI. The CDR3 runs to 14 residues. J gave up 7 bases and V 5 bases, and 10 bases lay outside the gene matches. CDR3 coding DNA: TGTGCCAGCAGTACCAGGACAGGGAAGAGAGAGCAGTACTTC. Protein sequence: CASSTRTGKREQYF.

This clonotype was seen a few times. V and J are TRBV10-1 and TRBJ2-3, with unresolved D. The ends were cut back, 5 bases at V and 3 bases at J, with 9 bases in the middle. Germline V gives CDR1 WNHNN, CDR2 SYGVQD (reference sequence). This CDR3 has 13 amino acids. The CDR3 DNA follows: TGCGCCAGCAGTTCTCGGCGGACAGATACGCAGTATTTT. Translation gives CASSSRRTDTQYF.

As regards this clonotype: Lacking the conserved final phenylalanine or tryptophan, this CDR3 likely reflects a read error. The rearrangement links TRBV19 to TRBJ1-1; D gene ambiguous. V was pared by 3 bases and J by 4 bases, with 3 bases between. CDR1 and CDR2 (germline): LNHDA, SQIVND (reference sequence). The CDR3 spans 11 residues. The CDR3 coding sequence is TGTGCCAGTAGTATGGGCACTGAAGCTTTCCTT. Its protein product is CASSMGTEAFL.

The chain combines TRBV6-2 or TRBV6-3 with TRBJ2-7; D is ambiguous. Germline CDR1 MNHEY, CDR2 SVGEGT. The V gene lost 7 bases and the J gene lost 4 bases, with 14 bases spanning the gap. The CDR3 loop spans 13 amino acids. The CDR3, as DNA: TGTGCCAGCAACCCTAATTGGCTTTACGAGCAGTACTTC. This gives the protein CASNPNWLYEQYF.

The genes are TRBV29-1 and TRBJ2-1; D is unresolved. The CDR3 loop spans 12 amino acids. Deletions cut 3 bases from V and 7 bases from J, with 10 bases between. Germline V CDR1 and CDR2: SQVTM, ANQGSEA. CDR3 sequence reads: CSVDGNLNEQFF. CDR3 nucleotides: TGCAGCGTTGATGGTAATTTGAATGAGCAGTTCTTC.

This clonotype was counted between two and nine times. V is TRBV12-3 or TRBV12-4 and J is TRBJ1-2, with 9 bases lining up with TRBD1. With 9 bases clipped from V and 7 bases from J, the junction kept 9 bases outside the gene matches. This CDR3 has 13 amino acids. The chain's CDR3 is CASVAGTGFGYTF. CDR3 DNA sequence: TGTGCCAGTGTTGCCGGGACAGGGTTTGGCTACACCTTC.

Ten or more counts support this clonotype. The genes are TRBV7-2 and TRBJ2-3, with D perhaps TRBD1 or TRBD2 (5 bases each). The CDR3 loop spans 15 amino acids. Germline CDR1 and CDR2: SGHTA and FQGNSA. Between the trimmed V and J ends, which lost 1 base and 0 bases, there was a span of 8 bases. The CDR3 nucleotides are TGTGCCAGCAGCTTAGTTGGGGGAAGCACAGATACGCAGTATTTT. Amino acid sequence: CASSLVGGSTDTQYF.

Turning to this clonotype: Since a much larger clone is just one base distant, this may be a read error. The chain is built from TRBV6-8 and TRBJ1-4; D ambiguous. The CDR3 contains 15 residues. Germline-derived CDR1 and CDR2 are MNHGY and SAAAGT. Written as DNA, the CDR3 is TGTGCCAGCAGTGACCGGTTTGCAACTAATGGAAAACTGTTTTTT. Translating it yields CASSDRFATNGKLFF.

This clonotype was seen only a few times. The CDR3 DNA reads as TGTGCCAGCAGTTCAGCGGGAGGGCCGCAATACGAGCAGTACTTC. Its protein is CASSSAGGPQYEQYF. The V and J genes are TRBV28 and TRBJ2-7; the match to TRBD2 covers 10 bases. V dropped 4 bases and J dropped 4; count of bases not matched to a gene: 7. Germline CDR1 reads MDHEN; CDR2 reads SYDVKM. This CDR3 is 15 amino acids long.

This clonotype was observed a few times. The genes are TRBV7-8 and TRBJ2-5, with unresolved D. Trimming removed 5 bases from V and 7 bases from J, with 14 bases in between. This CDR3 is 13 amino acids long. Germline V CDR1 and CDR2: SGHVS, FQNEAQ. CDR3 loop: CASSLGSDGTQYF. For the CDR3, the DNA is TGTGCCAGCAGCCTCGGTTCCGATGGGACCCAGTACTTC.

The chain is built from TRBV7-9 and TRBJ2-7; 8 bases map to TRBD1. Germline V gives CDR1 SEHNR, CDR2 FQNEAQ (reference sequence). The CDR3 runs 16 residues. J was trimmed by 0 bases and V by 5 bases; bases with no gene match: 9. This chain's CDR3 is CASSPGQGQLSYEQYF. The CDR3 region has the DNA TGTGCCAGCAGCCCCGGACAGGGACAACTCTCCTACGAGCAGTACTTC.

The chain links TRBV6-4 to TRBJ1-4; no reliable D call. The CDR3 extends over 13 amino acids. The V gene's germline CDR1 is MRHNA and CDR2 SNTAGT. V was cut by 3 bases and J by 3 bases, with 5 bases left in between. The CDR3 DNA reads as TGTGCCAGCAGTGAGATCGCTAATGAAAAACTGTTTTTT. It specifies CASSEIANEKLFF.

This chain links TRBV19 with TRBJ2-1; D call uncertain. The germline gives CDR1 LNHDA, CDR2 SQIVND (reference sequence). V lost 3 bases and J 4 bases, leaving 13 bases between the germline ends. This CDR3 is built from 15 residues. The CDR3 nucleotides are TGTGCCAGTAGTATCTTGGACGGCAATTACAATGAGCAGTTCTTC. It is translated as CASSILDGNYNEQFF.

This clonotype was observed many times. This chain uses TRBV7-6 with TRBJ2-3; no definite D call. The CDR3 runs to 15 residues. V lost 2 bases and J 6 bases, leaving 15 bases between the germline ends. Germline V gene sequence: CDR1 SGHVS, CDR2 FNYEAQ. CDR3: CASSLTARDSDTQYF. CDR3 nucleotides: TGTGCCAGCAGCTTAACGGCTAGAGATTCGGATACGCAGTATTTT.